This T cell receptor beta chain was retrieved from a study of control samples from healthy donors and cancer patients. The V end was cut by 6 bases, the J end by 0 bases, with 12 bases between. The CDR3 spans 15 residues. CDR1 and CDR2 (germline): MDHEN, SYDVKM. Sequencing was performed with immunoSEQ multiplex PCR; in TCRdb, only in-frame clones are kept and a portion is missing. This table has under 55,000 clones, under 90% appearing once. The source is a man aged 65-85 years in good health. Sequenced sample: blood. V is TRBV28 and J is TRBJ1-3, with D unclear. In DNA, the CDR3 is TGTGCCAGCAGCCCACACCTGCTCTCTGGAAACACCATATATTTT. Amino acids: CASSPHLLSGNTIYF. The full variable domain, with the rest looked up from reference TRBV28 and TRBJ1-3, is DVKVTQSSRYLVKRTGEKVFLECVQDMDHENMFWYRQDPGLGLRLIYFSYDVKMKEKGDIPEGYSVSREKKERFSLILESASTNQTSMYLCASSPHLLSGNTIYFGEGSWLTVV.